This passage covers 2 T cell receptor beta chains from one sample sequenced in a study of T cell repertoires in cytomegalovirus infection. MiXCR was run by TCRdb on the reads, yielding one entry per CDR3 protein. In the table there are roughly 200,000 distinct CDR3 sequences, less than 9.5% of which are singletons. The sample was PBMCs. The receptors shown here come from a human donor in good health (CMV status not recorded). Some clones in this sample may be carry-over from other donors' samples.

Many counts were recorded for this clonotype. The genes are TRBV7-8 and TRBJ1-5; D not resolved. The CDR3 is 13 residues long. Trimming took off 2 bases at V and 3 bases at J, with 5 bases between the two ends. Germline CDR1 reads SGHVS; CDR2 reads FQNEAQ. CDR3 sequence (DNA): TGTGCCAGCAGCTTAAGGGTCAATCAGCCCCAGCATTTT. This gives the protein CASSLRVNQPQHF.

This clonotype was counted at least ten times. This chain connects TRBV28 to TRBJ2-7; the match to TRBD1 covers 8 bases. V lost 5 bases and J lost 3; bases outside the gene matches: 9. This CDR3 is 15 amino acids long. Germline CDR1 reads MDHEN; CDR2 reads SYDVKM. CDR3 residues: CASSPAGTGLYEQYF. The CDR3, as DNA: TGTGCCAGCAGTCCCGCCGGGACAGGCCTCTACGAGCAGTACTTC.